The next 31 T cell receptor beta chains were all read from a single sample in a study of T cell repertoires in cytomegalovirus infection. From the reads, TCRdb called clonotypes with MiXCR, one entry per CDR3 protein. The table has 200,000 or so distinct CDR3 sequences, about 21% seen once. The sequenced sample was PBMCs. The source is a human donor in good health (CMV status not recorded). Some clones in this sample may be carry-over from other donors' samples.

This clonotype was counted ten times or more. The V call is TRBV12-3 or TRBV12-4, the J call TRBJ1-1; 12 bases fit TRBD1. The CDR3 is made up of 14 amino acids. V shed 6 bases, J shed 3 bases, and the junction held 2 bases outside the gene matches. CDR3 coding DNA: TGTGCCAGCAGGGGACAGGGGGCAGACACTGAAGCTTTCTTT. This codes for CASRGQGADTEAFF.

In its sample, this clonotype was seen a few times. This chain joins TRBV6-2 or TRBV6-3 and TRBJ2-2, with D possibly TRBD2 on 6 matching bases. This CDR3 contains 18 residues. CDR1 MNHEY and CDR2 SVGEGT come from the germline V gene. V dropped 2 bases and J dropped 0 bases, with 16 bases sitting between them. The DNA of the CDR3 is TGTGCCAGCAGTTACCTTGGGACTGCCGCCTCGAACACCGGGGAGCTGTTTTTT. This gives the protein CASSYLGTAASNTGELFF.

The rearrangement uses TRBV12-3 or TRBV12-4 and TRBJ2-1; maybe TRBD2 (6 bases). CDR3 size: 13 residues. The V end lost 7 bases, the J end lost 10 bases, and 17 bases lay between the germline ends. The CDR3 sequence: CASTDRLVEEQFF. The CDR3 coding sequence is TGTGCCAGCACCGACAGACTAGTGGAGGAGCAGTTCTTC.

This clonotype turned up a few times. The chain combines TRBV15 with TRBJ2-2; a weak D match, TRBD2 (5 bases). The CDR3 consists of 15 residues. Germline V gene sequence: CDR1 LNHNV, CDR2 YYDKDF (reference sequence). V was clipped by 0 bases and J by 4 bases, with 9 bases between them. This CDR3 reads CATSRDLGSTGELFF. The CDR3 DNA reads TGTGCCACCAGCAGAGATCTTGGGAGCACCGGGGAGCTGTTTTTT. Based on the CDR3 plus reference TRBV15 and TRBJ2-2, the full variable domain is DAMVIQNPRYQVTQFGKPVTLSCSQTLNHNVMYWYQQKSSQAPKLLFHYYDKDFNNEADTPDNFQSRRPNTSFCFLDIRSPGLGDTAMYLCATSRDLGSTGELFFGEGSRLTVL.

The J gene is TRBJ2-6, the V gene TRBV29-1; D is unclear. With 3 bases removed from V and 4 bases from J, the gap between germline ends came to 7 bases. Germline assignment: CDR1 SQVTM and CDR2 ANQGSEA. CDR3 size: 13 residues. The CDR3 loop is CSVDGSGANVLTF. DNA of the CDR3: TGCAGCGTTGATGGGTCCGGGGCCAACGTCCTGACTTTC.

This clonotype was counted many times. This rearrangement joins TRBV7-2 to TRBJ2-4; D gene uncertain. Per germline, CDR1 SGHTA and CDR2 FQGNSA. The CDR3 length is 16 residues. V lost 1 base and J 0 bases, leaving 10 bases between the germline ends. The CDR3 here is CASSLVPTGAKNIQYF. For the CDR3, the DNA is TGTGCCAGCAGCTTAGTCCCCACGGGAGCCAAAAACATTCAGTACTTC.

The sample holds a few counts of this clonotype. The chain combines TRBV19 with TRBJ2-7, with TRBD2 matching 8 bases. Germline trimming cut 2 bases from V and 1 base from J; bases unmatched to any gene: 7. Per the germline V gene, CDR1 is LNHDA and CDR2 is SQIVND (reference sequence). The CDR3 totals 16 residues. CDR3 protein: CASSILFGGRSYEQYF. CDR3 sequence (DNA): TGTGCCAGTAGTATACTATTCGGCGGGAGGTCCTACGAGCAGTACTTC. Combining the CDR3 with reference TRBV19 and TRBJ2-7 gives the whole variable domain DGGITQSPKYLFRKEGQNVTLSCEQNLNHDAMYWYRQDPGQGLRLIYYSQIVNDFQKGDIAEGYSVSREKKESFPLTVTSAQKNPTAFYLCASSILFGGRSYEQYFGPGTRLTVT.

This clonotype was found a few times. V is TRBV10-2 and J is TRBJ2-2; 7 bases line up with TRBD2. Trimming removed 7 bases from V and 1 base from J; junction bases left unmatched: 12. Germline CDR1 reads WSHSY; CDR2 reads SAAADI. This CDR3 has 17 amino acids. The CDR3 protein is CASNLNERGKNTGELFF. The CDR3 coding sequence is TGCGCCAGCAACTTAAACGAGCGGGGCAAGAACACCGGGGAGCTGTTTTTT.

There are many counts of this clonotype. V and J are TRBV28 and TRBJ2-1; TRBD2 aligns across 8 bases. This CDR3 is built from 15 residues. In germline, CDR1 is MDHEN, CDR2 SYDVKM. V was pared by 7 bases and J by 0 bases, with 5 bases of the junction left unmatched. In nucleotides, the CDR3 is TGTGCCAGCATAGACGGGACTAGCTCCTACAATGAGCAGTTCTTC. It yields the protein CASIDGTSSYNEQFF. Looking up the rest from reference TRBV28 and TRBJ2-1 gives the full variable domain: DVKVTQSSRYLVKRTGEKVFLECVQDMDHENMFWYRQDPGLGLRLIYFSYDVKMKEKGDIPEGYSVSREKKERFSLILESASTNQTSMYLCASIDGTSSYNEQFFGPGTRLTVL.

The chain couples TRBV6-2 or TRBV6-3 to TRBJ2-1; possible D gene TRBD1, 8 bases. The CDR3 covers 14 residues. V was trimmed by 6 bases and J by 8 bases, leaving 17 bases between them. Germline V CDR1 and CDR2: MNHEY, SVGEGT. The CDR3 loop is CASSHRGGNDEQFF. CDR3 coding DNA: TGTGCCAGCAGCCACAGGGGGGGAAACGATGAGCAGTTCTTC.

This clonotype came up many times. The chain recombines TRBV7-3 with TRBJ2-3; 9 positions match TRBD1. Trimming took 5 bases from V and 7 from J; bases not matched to a gene: 7. This CDR3 region has 14 residues. Germline V gene data show CDR1 as SGHTA and CDR2 as FQGTGA. The CDR3 region is CASSLGTGTNTQYF. The CDR3 DNA reads as TGTGCCAGCAGCCTTGGGACAGGGACTAATACGCAGTATTTT. The complete variable domain, with remaining parts taken from reference TRBV7-3 and TRBJ2-3, reads GAGVSQTPSNKVTEKGKYVELRCDPISGHTALYWYRQSLGQGPEFLIYFQGTGAADDSGLPNDRFFAVRPEGSVSTLKIQRTERGDSAVYLCASSLGTGTNTQYFGPGTRLTVL.

The rearrangement links TRBV7-2 to TRBJ1-1; D is unresolved. CDR1 is SGHTA, CDR2 FQGNSA, per germline. V lost 0 bases and J lost 5, with 10 bases in between. This CDR3 spans 14 amino acids. The CDR3 is CASSLAGVGTEAFF. The CDR3 coding sequence is TGTGCCAGCAGCTTAGCTGGAGTGGGGACTGAAGCTTTCTTT.

This clonotype was observed at least ten times. The V and J genes are TRBV18 and TRBJ2-2; 8 nucleotides line up with TRBD1. This CDR3 region has 15 residues. Germline lookup yields CDR1 KGHSH and CDR2 LQKENI. J lost 4 bases, V lost 5 bases, and 6 bases had no gene match. CDR3 DNA: TGTGCCAGCTCAACCGGACAGGGACCCACCGGGGAGCTGTTTTTT. As protein: CASSTGQGPTGELFF.

At least ten counts were recorded for this clonotype. This chain links TRBV7-2 with TRBJ1-4; 8 bases agree with TRBD1. The CDR3 is 17 amino acids. The germline CDR1 and CDR2 sequences are SGHTA and FQGNSA. J lost 2 bases, V lost 1 base, and 6 bases had no gene match. The CDR3 protein is CASSLDGRGLTNEKLFF. The CDR3 DNA follows: TGTGCCAGCAGCTTAGACGGCAGGGGGCTCACTAATGAAAAACTGTTTTTT.

V gene TRBV12-3 or TRBV12-4 combines with J gene TRBJ1-1; D is undetermined. V was trimmed by 7 bases and J by 1 base, leaving 13 bases between them. The CDR3 loop spans 14 amino acids. CDR3 sequence (DNA): TGTGCCAGCAAAAGGGAGGCCACGAACACTGAAGCTTTCTTT. Residues: CASKREATNTEAFF.

The V call is TRBV25-1, the J call TRBJ1-1; D is possibly TRBD1 (5 bases). CDR3 length: 13 amino acids. In germline, CDR1 is MGHDK, CDR2 SYGVNS. Trimming stripped 1 base from V and 4 bases from J, with 7 bases between. The CDR3 sequence is CASSEFGGTEAFF. CDR3 DNA sequence: TGTGCCAGCAGTGAATTCGGGGGCACTGAAGCTTTCTTT.

J is TRBJ2-5 and V is TRBV5-1, with D maybe TRBD1 (6 bases). Looked up from germline, CDR1 is SGHRS and CDR2 is YFSETQ. The CDR3 spans 15 residues. Trimming removed 0 bases from V and 4 bases from J, with 13 bases in between. Here the CDR3 DNA reads TGCGCCAGCAGCTTGGTTGGGGGCTCGGGAGAGACCCAGTACTTC. It translates to CASSLVGGSGETQYF.

V usage is TRBV14 and J usage is TRBJ2-3; 7 bases map to TRBD2. From germline, CDR1 is SGHDN and CDR2 FVKESK. V lost 0 bases to trimming and J lost 2 bases; unmatched junction nucleotides: 8. The CDR3 has 17 amino acids. CDR3 bases: TGTGCCAGCAGCCAAGAATTTGTAGCGGGCTTCACAGATACGCAGTATTTT. Amino acids: CASSQEFVAGFTDTQYF. The full variable domain, completed using reference TRBV14 and TRBJ2-3, is EAGVTQFPSHSVIEKGQTVTLRCDPISGHDNLYWYRRVMGKEIKFLLHFVKESKQDESGMPNNRFLAERTGGTYSTLKVQPAELEDSGVYFCASSQEFVAGFTDTQYFGPGTRLTVL.

This clonotype occurred a few times. The chain couples TRBV28 to TRBJ2-1; unclear D gene. CDR3 length: 15 residues. V lost 1 base to trimming and J lost 2 bases, with 9 bases between them. The germline V gene has CDR1 MDHEN and CDR2 SYDVKM. CDR3 protein: CASSLLPGTYNEQFF. CDR3 sequence (DNA): TGTGCCAGCAGTTTATTACCCGGAACCTACAATGAGCAGTTCTTC.

The chain employs TRBV5-1 and TRBJ2-1, with 7 bases lining up with TRBD1. This CDR3 spans 15 amino acids. CDR1 and CDR2 (germline): SGHRS, YFSETQ. J gave up 4 bases and V 4 bases, and 8 bases lay outside the gene matches. In nucleotides, the CDR3 is TGCGCCAGCAGCGCTAGAGGGGGCGATTACAATGAGCAGTTCTTC. Its protein product is CASSARGGDYNEQFF.

This clonotype was counted a few times. The V gene is TRBV2, the J gene TRBJ2-1; 10 bases align to TRBD2. CDR1 and CDR2 (germline): SNHLY, FYNNEI. V gave up 7 bases and J gave up 6 bases; unmatched junction bases: 6. The CDR3 extends over 14 amino acids. CDR3 DNA: TGTGCCAGCAAGAAAGCGGGGGGGCGCAATGAGCAGTTCTTC. Translation gives CASKKAGGRNEQFF. The full variable domain, rest sourced from reference TRBV2 and TRBJ2-1, is EPEVTQTPSHQVTQMGQEVILRCVPISNHLYFYWYRQILGQKVEFLVSFYNNEISEKSEIFDDQFSVERPDGSNFTLKIRSTKLEDSAMYFCASKKAGGRNEQFFGPGTRLTVL.

This clonotype was observed at least ten times. This rearrangement joins TRBV7-2 to TRBJ2-5, with a possible D match to TRBD1 (6 bases). The CDR3 sequence is 13 residues long. CDR1 is SGHTA and CDR2 is FQGNSA in the germline V gene. V was shortened by 5 bases and J by 9 bases, with 16 bases between the two germline ends. CDR3: CASSPTGYGAQYF. As DNA, the CDR3 is TGTGCCAGCAGCCCCACAGGGTACGGGGCCCAGTACTTC. Supplemented by reference TRBV7-2 and TRBJ2-5, the full variable domain reads GAGVSQSPSNKVTEKGKDVELRCDPISGHTALYWYRQSLGQGLEFLIYFQGNSAPDKSGLPSDRFSAERTGGSVSTLTIQRTQQEDSAVYLCASSPTGYGAQYFGPGTRLLVL.

This clonotype was detected only a few times. V and J are TRBV6-1 and TRBJ1-2, with TRBD1 identical over 7 bases. The germline V gene has CDR1 MNHNS and CDR2 SASEGT. V lost 5 bases to trimming and J lost 3 bases; unmatched junction nucleotides: 6. The CDR3 loop spans 14 amino acids. DNA for the CDR3: TGTGCCAGCAGTTTGGACAGGACTTACTATGGCTACACCTTC. This encodes CASSLDRTYYGYTF.

CDR3 bases: TGTGCCAGCAGCTTCGGGACGGTGCTTTCATACGAGCAGTACTTC. Its translation: CASSFGTVLSYEQYF. The chain is built from TRBV7-2 and TRBJ2-7, with D possibly called TRBD1 or TRBD2 (5 bases each). The CDR3 covers 15 residues. V was cut by 3 bases and J by 4 bases, with 16 bases left in between. CDR1 and CDR2 (germline): SGHTA, FQGNSA.

The sample holds many counts of this clonotype. The chain is built from TRBV19 and TRBJ2-7; no definite D call. Germline CDR1 and CDR2: LNHDA and SQIVND (reference sequence). The CDR3 consists of 14 residues. V lost 3 bases, J lost 4 bases, and 13 bases lay in between. The CDR3 sequence: CASSMGRGLYEQYF. In nucleotides, the CDR3 is TGTGCCAGTAGTATGGGTCGCGGTTTATACGAGCAGTACTTC.

This clonotype showed up just a few times. The chain uses TRBV29-1 and TRBJ2-5; tentatively, D is TRBD2 (6 bases). This CDR3 is 15 amino acids long. V was clipped by 7 bases and J by 5 bases, with 23 bases between them. The germline V gene encodes CDR1 SQVTM and CDR2 ANQGSEA. The CDR3 DNA follows: TGCAGCGCTCTGTACCTAGCCGACCGGGGGGAGACCCAGTACTTC. It is translated as CSALYLADRGETQYF.

The chain carries TRBV20-1 and TRBJ2-5; perhaps TRBD2 as D (5 bases). The CDR3 covers 12 residues. CDR1 and CDR2 from the germline V gene are DFQATT and SNEGSKA (reference sequence). V lost 4 bases and J lost 4, with 10 bases in between. The CDR3 here is CSAKGVGETQYF. DNA of the CDR3: TGCAGTGCTAAGGGAGTCGGAGAGACCCAGTACTTC.

The J gene is TRBJ1-4, the V gene TRBV28; unclear D gene. Deletions cut 1 base from V and 7 bases from J, with 13 bases between. Germline V lookup: CDR1 MDHEN, CDR2 SYDVKM. The CDR3 has 15 amino acids. CDR3 DNA: TGTGCCAGCAGTTTATCCTCAGACTCCCTTGAAAAACTGTTTTTT. Amino acid sequence: CASSLSSDSLEKLFF. Variable domain in full (rest from reference TRBV28 and TRBJ1-4): DVKVTQSSRYLVKRTGEKVFLECVQDMDHENMFWYRQDPGLGLRLIYFSYDVKMKEKGDIPEGYSVSREKKERFSLILESASTNQTSMYLCASSLSSDSLEKLFFGSGTQLSVL.

V and J are TRBV6-2 or TRBV6-3 and TRBJ2-5, with 9 bases aligning to TRBD1. This CDR3 spans 12 amino acids. Germline CDR1 is MNHEY and CDR2 is SVGEGT. V shed 6 bases and J 9 bases; nucleotides not matched to a gene: 5. This CDR3 reads CASRQGAWAQYF. Written as DNA, the CDR3 is TGTGCCAGCAGACAGGGGGCCTGGGCCCAGTACTTC.

This clonotype has more than one count but fewer than ten. The chain links TRBV15 to TRBJ2-6; tentatively, D is TRBD2 (7 bases). The ends were cut back, 5 bases at V and 4 bases at J, with 18 bases in the middle. This CDR3 has 17 residues. CDR1 is LNHNV and CDR2 is YYDKDF in the germline V gene (reference sequence). The CDR3 loop reads CATSPLGGARGANVLTF. The CDR3 region has the DNA TGTGCCACCAGCCCGTTAGGGGGGGCCCGGGGGGCCAACGTCCTGACTTTC.

The chain couples TRBV6-1 to TRBJ2-1, with TRBD2 matching 8 bases. The J segment lost 7 bases and the V segment lost 8 bases, leaving 13 bases of the junction unmatched. This CDR3 is built from 15 residues. Germline-derived CDR1 and CDR2 are MNHNS and SASEGT. The CDR3 is CASGPLAGLMNEQFF. The CDR3 DNA sequence: TGTGCCAGCGGGCCATTAGCGGGACTAATGAATGAGCAGTTCTTC.